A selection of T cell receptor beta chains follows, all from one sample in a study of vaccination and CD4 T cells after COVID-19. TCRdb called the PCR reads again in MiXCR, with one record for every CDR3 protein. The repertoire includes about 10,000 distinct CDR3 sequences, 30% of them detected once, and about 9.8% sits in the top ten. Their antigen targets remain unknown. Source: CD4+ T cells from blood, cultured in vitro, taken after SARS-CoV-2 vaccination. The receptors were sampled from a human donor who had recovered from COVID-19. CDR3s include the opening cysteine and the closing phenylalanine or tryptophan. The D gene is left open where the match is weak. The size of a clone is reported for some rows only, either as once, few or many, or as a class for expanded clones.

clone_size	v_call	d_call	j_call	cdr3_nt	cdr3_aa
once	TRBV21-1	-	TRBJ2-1	TGTGCCAGCAGCGAGCCCCGGAACTCCTACAATGAGCAGTTCTTC	CASSEPRNSYNEQFF
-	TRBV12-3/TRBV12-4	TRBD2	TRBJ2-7	TGTGCCAGCGGCGGGGCGGGAGTGGATAGCTACGAGCAGTACTTC	CASGGAGVDSYEQYF
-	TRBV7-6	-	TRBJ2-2	TGTGCCAGCAGCTTTTCGGCAGGGCGTGGGACCGGGGAGCTGTTTTTT	CASSFSAGRGTGELFF
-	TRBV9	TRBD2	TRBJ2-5	TGTGCCAGCAGCGCACCACTAGCGGGAGAAGATGAGACCCAGTACTTC	CASSAPLAGEDETQYF
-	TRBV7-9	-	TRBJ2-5	TGTGCCAGCAGCTTAAAAGAGACCCAGTACTTC	CASSLKETQYF
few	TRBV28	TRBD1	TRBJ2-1	TGTGCCAGCAGTGACGGGACAGATTACAATGAGCAGTTCTTC	CASSDGTDYNEQFF
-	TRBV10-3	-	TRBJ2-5	TGTGCCATCAGTGAGTCGATAAACGATCAGACCCAGTACTTC	CAISESINDQTQYF
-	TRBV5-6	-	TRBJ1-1	TGTGCCAGCAGCTTTAATGTTCCGGGGGCAGGAGTCTTT	CASSFNVPGAGVF
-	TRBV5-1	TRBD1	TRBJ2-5	TGCGCCAGCAGCTTTGGACAGGAAGAGACCCAGTACTTC	CASSFGQEETQYF
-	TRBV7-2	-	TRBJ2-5	TGTGCCAGCAGCTTAGTGGGGGTCCAAGAGACCCAGTACTTC	CASSLVGVQETQYF
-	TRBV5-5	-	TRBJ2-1	TGTGCCAGCAGCCCGGACCTCGATGAGCAGTTCTTC	CASSPDLDEQFF
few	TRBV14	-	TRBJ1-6	TGTGCCAGCAGCCAAGGGAGGATAATTTCACCCCTCCACTTT	CASSQGRIISPLHF
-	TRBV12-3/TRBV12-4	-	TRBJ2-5	TGTGCCAGCAGCCGGGGACTTGTGGAGACCCAGTACTTC	CASSRGLVETQYF
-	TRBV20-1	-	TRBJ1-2	TGCAGTGTTTCCGTCAGGGTAGGGCAGGGCTACACCTTC	CSVSVRVGQGYTF
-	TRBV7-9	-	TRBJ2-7	TGTGCCAGCAGCTATAAAGATTACGAGCAGTACTTC	CASSYKDYEQYF
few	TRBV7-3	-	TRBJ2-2	TGTGCCAGCAGCTTACAGGGTTCGGCCGGGGAGCTGTTTTTT	CASSLQGSAGELFF
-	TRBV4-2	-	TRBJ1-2	TGTGCCAGCAGCCCCGACAGGAACTATGGCTACACCTTC	CASSPDRNYGYTF
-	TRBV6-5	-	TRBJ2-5	TGTGCCAGCAGTTACGGGGACCCCCAAGAGACCCAGTACTTC	CASSYGDPQETQYF
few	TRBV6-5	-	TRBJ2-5	TGTGCCAGCAGTTACCAGGGTTTGCACTCGGAGACCCAGTACTTC	CASSYQGLHSETQYF
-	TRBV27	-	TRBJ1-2	TGTGCCAGCAGACTGGATTTTTATGGCTACACCTTC	CASRLDFYGYTF
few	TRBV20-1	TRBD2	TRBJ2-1	TGCAGTGCCAAGCTCCTAGCGGGGAACAATGAGCAGTTCTTC	CSAKLLAGNNEQFF
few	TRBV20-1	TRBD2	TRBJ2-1	TGCAGTGCTAGAGATCGACCTAGCGGGAGGCTTGAGCAGTTCTTC	CSARDRPSGRLEQFF
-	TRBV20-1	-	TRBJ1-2	TGCAGTGCTAGTCCCAGGGGTTATGGCTACACCTTC	CSASPRGYGYTF
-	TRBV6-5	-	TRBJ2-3	TGTGCCAGCAGTTACTCGATTTGGAGCACAGATACGCAGTATTTT	CASSYSIWSTDTQYF
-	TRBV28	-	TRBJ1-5	TGTGCCAGCAGTTTCGTGTTGGGGGGGAGTCAGCCCCAGCATTTT	CASSFVLGGSQPQHF
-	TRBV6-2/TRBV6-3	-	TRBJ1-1	TGTGCCAGCAGCCCCCCCCCGAGGGACGGCACTGAAGCTTTCTTT	CASSPPPRDGTEAFF
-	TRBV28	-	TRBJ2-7	TGTGCCAGCAGTGGGGGACGGGGTCTAGGTTACGAGCAGTACTTC	CASSGGRGLGYEQYF
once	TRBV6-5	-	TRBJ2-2	TGTGCCAGCAGTTACACGTCTCAGACCGGGGAGCTGTTTTTT	CASSYTSQTGELFF
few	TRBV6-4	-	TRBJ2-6	TGTGCCAGCAGTGACTATTTGGGGGCCAACGTCCTGACTTTC	CASSDYLGANVLTF
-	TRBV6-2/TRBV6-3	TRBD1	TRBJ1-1	TGTGCCAGCAGTCGCCTGACAGGGCGCGAAGCTTTCTTT	CASSRLTGREAFF
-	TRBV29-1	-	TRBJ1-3	TGCAGCGTTGGGGGAGTTGGGGGGGTTGATTCGGCAGGAAACACCATATATTTT	CSVGGVGGVDSAGNTIYF
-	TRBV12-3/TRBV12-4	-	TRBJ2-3	TGTGCCAGCAGTTCGGGTCATCTTAGGGGCAGGGATGCAGATACGCAGTATTTT	CASSSGHLRGRDADTQYF
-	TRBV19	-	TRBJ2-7	TGTGCCAGTAGTATGACAACTAGCCCTCTTTCTTTC	CASSMTTSPLSF
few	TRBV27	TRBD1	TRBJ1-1	TGTGCCAGCAGTTCCTACAGGGGGCCTGAAGCTTTCTTT	CASSSYRGPEAFF